Below are 8 T cell receptor beta chains sequenced from a single sample in a study of cytomegalovirus exposure and HLA in healthy donors. Both 60 Vbeta primers and 13 Jbeta primers went into the PCR. Sequencing was performed with immunoSEQ multiplex PCR; in TCRdb, only in-frame clones are kept and a portion is missing. The sample holds about 67,000 clones, 60% to 80% seen once. Sequenced: PBMCs. All receptors come from a man aged 60-69 years in good health and CMV-seropositive.

By sample fraction, this clone is medium-sized. The chain is built from TRBV19 and TRBJ2-7, with 11 bases that match TRBD1. The CDR3 covers 14 residues. The germline V gene has CDR1 LNHDA and CDR2 SQIVND (reference sequence). Trimming at V came to 3 bases and at J to 2 bases, leaving 0 bases not matched to a gene. The CDR3 protein is CASSMGQGAYEQYF. CDR3 in DNA: TGTGCCAGTAGTATGGGACAGGGGGCCTACGAGCAGTACTTC.

This chain uses TRBV5-1 with TRBJ1-5; TRBD1 aligns across 9 bases. Losses at the gene ends were 4 bases for V and 6 bases for J; bases not matched to a gene: 5. The CDR3 is 14 residues long. CDR1 is SGHRS, CDR2 YFSETQ, per germline. The CDR3, as DNA: TGCGCCAGCAGCCCGGGACAGGGATCTCAGCCCCAGCATTTT. The encoded protein is CASSPGQGSQPQHF.

The chain couples TRBV29-1 to TRBJ2-7, with TRBD1 matching 7 bases. The germline V gene has CDR1 SQVTM and CDR2 ANQGSEA. The CDR3 is 15 amino acids. Trimming removed 4 bases from V and 3 bases from J; junction bases left unmatched: 12. The CDR3 region is CSVVFGQVSGYEQYF. In DNA, the CDR3 is TGCAGCGTTGTATTTGGACAGGTTTCAGGCTACGAGCAGTACTTC.

V and J are TRBV2 and TRBJ1-5; D is uncertain. Germline CDR1 and CDR2: SNHLY and FYNNEI. The CDR3 length is 14 residues. The germline V and J ends were trimmed by 5 bases and 1 base, with 9 bases remaining between them. Here the CDR3 reads CASSWTESNQPQHF. CDR3 DNA: TGTGCCAGCAGTTGGACTGAGAGCAATCAGCCCCAGCATTTT.

The chain uses TRBV18 and TRBJ1-1; D gene uncertain. Deletions cut 6 bases from V and 0 bases from J, with 8 bases between. Germline CDR1 and CDR2: KGHSH and LQKENI. This CDR3 is built from 13 residues. CDR3 bases: TGTGCCAGCTCCCCTAGCATGAACACTGAAGCTTTCTTT. Its translation is CASSPSMNTEAFF. The complete variable domain, with remaining parts taken from reference TRBV18 and TRBJ1-1, reads NAGVMQNPRHLVRRRGQEARLRCSPMKGHSHVYWYRQLPEEGLKFMVYLQKENIIDESGMPKERFSAEFPKEGPSILRIQQVVRGDSAAYFCASSPSMNTEAFFGQGTRLTVV.

The chain joins TRBV4-1 to TRBJ2-5; 15 positions match TRBD2. The V gene end was trimmed by 6 bases and the J gene end by 2 bases; junction bases not matched to a gene: 4. CDR3 length: 16 residues. Per the germline V gene, CDR1 is MGHRA and CDR2 is YSYEKL. The CDR3 DNA reads as TGCGCCAGCAGACTAGGACTAGCGGGAGGGCAAGAGACCCAGTACTTC. The encoded protein is CASRLGLAGGQETQYF.

This sequence joins TRBV9 and TRBJ1-2; a possible D gene is TRBD1 (5 bases). CDR3 length equals 15 residues. The V gene's germline CDR1 is SGDLS and CDR2 YYNGEE. V was shortened by 1 base and J by 3 bases, with 13 bases between the two germline ends. The chain's CDR3 is CASSVSGREYYGYTF. CDR3 nucleotide sequence: TGTGCCAGCAGCGTATCTGGCAGGGAATACTATGGCTACACCTTC.

This clone was seen just once. V and J are TRBV2 and TRBJ1-1, with 9 bases lining up with TRBD1. The germline CDR1 and CDR2 sequences are SNHLY and FYNNEI. The V segment lost 3 bases and the J segment 1 base; nucleotides outside the gene matches: 6. The CDR3 extends over 16 amino acids. CDR3 amino acids: CASSDFQGQGNTEAFF. In nucleotides, the CDR3 is TGTGCCAGCAGTGATTTTCAGGGACAGGGGAACACTGAAGCTTTCTTT.